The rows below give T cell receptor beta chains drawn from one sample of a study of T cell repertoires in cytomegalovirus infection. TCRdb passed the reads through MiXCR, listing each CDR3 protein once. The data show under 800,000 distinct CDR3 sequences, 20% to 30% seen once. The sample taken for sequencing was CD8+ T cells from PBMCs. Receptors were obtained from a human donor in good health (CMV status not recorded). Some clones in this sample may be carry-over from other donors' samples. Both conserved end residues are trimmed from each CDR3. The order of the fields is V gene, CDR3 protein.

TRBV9	ASSVRGGIGANVLT
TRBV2	ASSDLAGDSYNEQF
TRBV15	ATSKGDYYEQY
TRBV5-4	ASSSPGDSDSGNTIY
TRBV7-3	ASSSSGGGRETQY
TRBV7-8	ASSFPSDGGTDNEQF
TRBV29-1	SVRQNEKLF
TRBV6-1	ASRVGAYDEQF
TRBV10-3	AIRTGTPGELF
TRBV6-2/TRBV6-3	ATRDVDEQY
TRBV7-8	ASSWGRNTEAF
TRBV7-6	ASRKGARTDTQY
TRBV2	ASSEEGTDTEAF
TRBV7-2	ASSVLQGWDGYT
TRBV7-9	ASSPPVVRPTQY
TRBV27	ASSFTGGNTEAF
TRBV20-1	SARGDRIANYGYT
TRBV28	ASSSHKRGVSNEQF
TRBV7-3	ASSQGAGPSLSGANVLT
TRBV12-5	ASGPGVSSTDTQY
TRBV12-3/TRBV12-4	ASSSAGQDYGYT
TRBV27	ASCWTSGGVSSTDTQY
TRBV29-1	SVDRQGGRADTQY
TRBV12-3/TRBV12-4	ASSNGAGTADTQY
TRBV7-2	ASSFRLAIDEQY
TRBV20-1	SARPRQGWETQY
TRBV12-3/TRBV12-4	ASRGTGITPLH
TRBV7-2	ASSLGDRLGTKNIQY
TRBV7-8	ASSPGTLVYQETQY
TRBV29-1	SVVGGGATGELF
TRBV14	ASSHPGRNTEAF
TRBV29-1	SVEERGRGQETQY
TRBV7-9	ASTQSGAERDYGYT
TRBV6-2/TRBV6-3	ASTLYSSTGELF
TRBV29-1	SVEGAGGNYEQY
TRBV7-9	ASSLISSTGELF
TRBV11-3	ASSRWGGGLSDTQY
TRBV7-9	ASSLASSPPLSNYGYT
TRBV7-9	ASSLDSI
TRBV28	ASSILVESPLH
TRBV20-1	SAFPRLAGGTGANVLT
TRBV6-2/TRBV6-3	ATDLAGGPSTDTQY
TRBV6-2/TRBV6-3	ASSPTGYYNEQF
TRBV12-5	ASGPSGTRLQETQY
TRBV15	ATSRTPYNEQF
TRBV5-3	ASSLEADPNTEAF
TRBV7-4	ASRTGQGAYGDYEQY
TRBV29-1	SAFDSNSYEQY
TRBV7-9	ASTSGQYNEQF
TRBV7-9	ASSLEPRGGETQY
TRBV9	ASSAGTGGGEQF
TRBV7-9	ASSGGEGPWNTGELF
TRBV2	ASSEADRNTEAF